These 7 T cell receptor beta chains share one sample of origin, sequenced in a study of T cells in Graves' hyperthyroidism and ophthalmopathy. Using RNA transcripts as the source, TCR beta CDR3 regions were amplified. First-round RT-PCR with HTBI primers amplified the TCR CDR3 region. TCRdb analysed the multiplex PCR reads with MiXCR anew, one entry per CDR3 protein. This sample yields roughly 240,000 distinct CDR3 sequences, of which around 24% are seen a single time; 35% belongs to the top ten. Sequenced sample: blood. Receptors were obtained from a woman aged 40 to 50 with Graves' ophthalmopathy.

The rearrangement links TRBV4-1 to TRBJ1-6; D remains unclear. Germline lookup yields CDR1 MGHRA and CDR2 YSYEKL. The length of the CDR3 is 16 residues. The V end was cut by 1 base, the J end by 9 bases, with 16 bases between. The CDR3 region has the DNA TGCGCCAGCAGCCAAGGGGCCGGACCCGGAGGTTCACCCCTCCACTTT. It codes for CASSQGAGPGGSPLHF.

Turning to this clonotype: Compared with germline, one end of the junction differs, possibly owing to a read error. The chain links TRBV6-1 to TRBJ1-2; D gene ambiguous. The CDR3 loop spans 12 amino acids. Per the germline V gene, CDR1 is MNHNS and CDR2 is SASEGT. The CDR3 sequence: CASLGPDYGYIF. The CDR3 DNA follows: TGTGCCAGCCTAGGCCCGGATTATGGCTACATCTTC.

This clonotype was picked up many times. The rearrangement joins TRBV24-1 to TRBJ1-2, with 8 bases identical to TRBD1. The CDR3 runs to 14 residues. With 4 bases clipped from V and 4 bases from J, the junction kept 4 bases outside the gene matches. Per the germline V gene, CDR1 is KGHDR and CDR2 is SFDVKD. CDR3 region: CATSDQGQVYGYTF. The DNA for the CDR3 is TGTGCCACCAGTGACCAGGGACAGGTCTATGGCTACACCTTC.

This chain joins TRBV13 and TRBJ2-2; perhaps D is TRBD1 or TRBD2 (5 bases each). Trimming pared 4 bases from V and 4 bases from J, leaving 13 bases between. The CDR3 loop spans 15 amino acids. Per the germline V gene, CDR1 is PRHDT and CDR2 is FYEKMQ (reference sequence). CDR3 region: CASSSRDGGTGELFF. The CDR3 nucleotides read TGTGCCAGCAGCTCCCGAGATGGGGGCACCGGGGAGCTGTTTTTT.

The V call is TRBV11-2, the J call TRBJ2-2; TRBD2 matches 9 bases. Trimming took 2 bases from V and 1 from J; bases not matched to a gene: 8. The CDR3 is made up of 18 amino acids. CDR1 and CDR2 (germline): SGHAT, FQNNGV. CDR3 nucleotides: TGTGCCAGCAGCTTACCCTTGACTAGCGGAGTGAACACCGGGGAGCTGTTTTTT. Encoded protein: CASSLPLTSGVNTGELFF.

In this sample, this clonotype turned up many times. This chain connects TRBV7-9 to TRBJ1-5; the D is unclear. CDR1 SEHNR and CDR2 FQNEAQ come from the germline V gene (reference sequence). The CDR3 is 14 residues long. The germline V and J ends were trimmed by 0 bases and 4 bases, with 7 bases remaining between them. The CDR3, as DNA: TGTGCCAGCAGCTTAGCGGGCATTAATCAGCCCCAGCATTTT. As protein: CASSLAGINQPQHF.

Ten or more counts support this clonotype. The chain has TRBV10-3 and TRBJ1-2; 9 bases align to TRBD1. Germline V gene data show CDR1 as ENHRY and CDR2 as SYGVKD. The CDR3 contains 13 residues. V was clipped by 2 bases and J by 7 bases; unmatched bases: 2. CDR3 nucleotides: TGTGCCATCAGTGAGGAACAGGGGGCTGGCTACACCTTC. Protein sequence: CAISEEQGAGYTF.